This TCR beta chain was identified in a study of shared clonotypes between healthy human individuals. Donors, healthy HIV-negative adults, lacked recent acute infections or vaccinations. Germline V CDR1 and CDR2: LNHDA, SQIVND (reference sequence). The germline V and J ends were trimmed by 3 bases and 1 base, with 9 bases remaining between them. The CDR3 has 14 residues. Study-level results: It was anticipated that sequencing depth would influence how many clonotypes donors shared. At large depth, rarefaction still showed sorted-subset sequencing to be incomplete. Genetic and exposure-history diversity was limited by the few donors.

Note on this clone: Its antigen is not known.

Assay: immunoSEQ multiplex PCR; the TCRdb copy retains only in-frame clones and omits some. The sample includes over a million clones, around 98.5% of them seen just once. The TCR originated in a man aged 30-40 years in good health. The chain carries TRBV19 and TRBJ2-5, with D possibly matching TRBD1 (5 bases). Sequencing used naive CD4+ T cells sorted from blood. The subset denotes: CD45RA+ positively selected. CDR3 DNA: TGTGCCAGTAGTATGGGGCTACCCCAAGAGACCCAGTACTTC. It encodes CASSMGLPQETQYF.